The clone carrying this TCR beta chain was observed a handful of times. This sample was taken from a study of T cells in Graves' hyperthyroidism and ophthalmopathy. Amplification targeted TCR beta CDR3 regions from RNA transcripts. Researchers ran a first-round RT-PCR on the TCR CDR3 using the HTBI primer set. TCRdb reprocessed the multiplex PCR reads via MiXCR and lists one record per CDR3 protein. This table has 550,000 to 600,000 distinct CDR3 sequences, approximately 14% appearing once. This receptor was obtained from a young woman with Graves' ophthalmopathy. Sequencing was done on a sample of blood.

CDR3 DNA: TGCGCCAGCAGCCAAGAGTTCCTAGCGGGGACATGGGGGGATGAGCAGTTCTTC. Its protein is CASSQEFLAGTWGDEQFF. The J gene is TRBJ2-1, the V gene TRBV4-3; 9 bases map to TRBD2. The CDR3 has 18 residues. With 0 bases clipped from V and 8 bases from J, the junction kept 14 bases outside the gene matches. The germline CDR1 and CDR2 sequences are LGHNA and YSLEER.